Detailed here is one TCR beta chain. Its antigen is undetermined. The length of the CDR3 is 15 residues. The germline gives CDR1 LGHNA, CDR2 YSLEER. V dropped 1 base and J dropped 5 bases, with 12 bases sitting between them. TCRdb re-analysed the reads in MiXCR, keeping a single row per CDR3 protein. Of hundreds of thousands of distinct CDR3 sequences in the sample, roughly 26% were seen once. The sample comes from a study of T cell repertoires in cytomegalovirus infection. Turning to the study itself: The public TCR beta signatures pointed to both CMV infection and matching HLA type.

Study results and caveats: People with CMV and the relevant HLA were identified by cumulative public TCR beta family frequency. Dominating the ex vivo response were HLA-C-restricted CMV-specific TCR beta clonotypes.

The sample comprised CD8+ T cells from PBMCs. This receptor was taken from a human donor in good health (CMV status not recorded). Some clones in this sample may be carry-over from other donors' samples. This chain links TRBV4-3 with TRBJ2-1, with D perhaps TRBD1 or TRBD2 (5 bases each). The CDR3, as DNA: TGCGCCAGCAGCCAAGGACAGTGGGACGACAATGAGCAGTTCTTC. Protein product: CASSQGQWDDNEQFF.